This TCR beta chain was captured by sequencing in a study of T cell responses to AZD1222 COVID-19 vaccine. Study-wide points: Spike-wide coverage was observed for vaccine-associated CD4 TCRs, with dominant responses at 160-218 and 743-854. Scientists sampled the repertoires only once the peak T cell response had passed.

This clone occurred a few times. Its specificity is not known. This CDR3 has 12 amino acids. Trimming removed 5 bases from V and 1 base from J, with 7 bases in between. CDR1 and CDR2 from the germline V gene are SGHRS and YFSETQ. The repertoire was sequenced with immunoSEQ multiplex PCR; TCRdb's copy has only in-frame clones and lacks some. The sample lists about 130,000 clones; approximately 80% were seen once. This chain connects TRBV5-1 to TRBJ2-7, with unresolved D. Specimen: peripheral blood, collected on day 0 of AZD1222 vaccination. The receptor comes from an adult in good health. The CDR3 here is CASRDTSYEQYF. CDR3 sequence (DNA): TGCGCCAGCAGGGATACATCCTACGAGCAGTACTTC.